This TCR beta chain comes out of a study of T cells in Graves' hyperthyroidism and ophthalmopathy. Amplified TCR beta CDR3 regions derived from RNA transcripts. HTBI primers were used for first-round RT-PCR of the TCR CDR3. MiXCR was run by TCRdb on the multiplex PCR reads, yielding one entry per CDR3 protein. The sample contains fewer than 650,000 distinct CDR3 sequences, under 15% of which appear only once. This CDR3 is 13 amino acids long. Trimming removed 5 bases at V and 4 bases at J, with 12 bases between. CDR1 and CDR2 from the germline V gene are LGHNT and FRNRAP. This clonotype was seen more than once but under ten times.

Sequenced input: blood. This receptor was obtained from a woman aged 35 to 49 with Graves' ophthalmopathy. This chain connects TRBV12-5 to TRBJ2-7; tentative D call: TRBD1 (6 bases). The CDR3 is CASGRSDSYEQYF. The CDR3, as DNA: TGTGCTAGTGGTAGATCGGACAGTTACGAGCAGTACTTC.